The present T cell receptor beta chain was sequenced within a study of T cells expressing NK-cell markers. Regarding this clonotype: Its specificity is not known.

Generation of TCR beta cDNA was performed by 5'RACE template switching incorporating UMIs. TCRdb re-called the 5' RACE reads, yielding one record per CDR3 amino acid sequence without DNA. Found here are almost 450,000 distinct CDR3 sequences; the top ten clones hold about 7.3%. Study-level points and caveats: Four donors showed these clonotypes also leading the CD3+CD56-NKG2C+ fraction.

This CDR3 has 13 residues. Germline CDR1 reads DFQATT; CDR2 reads SNEGSKA (reference sequence). The sequence came from a woman between 18 and 70 years old in good health. The gene calls are TRBV20-1 and TRBJ2-3. The sample was blood T cells: a sorted CD56 or NKG2C T cell subset, CD4+ or CD8+ T cells, or bulk PBMC T cells (not recorded which). This chain's CDR3 is CSARKKGTDTQYF.